Below, one T cell receptor beta chain is given with its context. Its antigen is not known. This sample is part of a study of T cell responses to AZD1222 COVID-19 vaccine. Data came from immunoSEQ multiplex PCR; TCRdb stores just in-frame clones and leaves some out. The table includes 80,000 or so clones, nearly 90% detected once. Germline CDR1 LGHDT, CDR2 YNNKEL (reference sequence). The length of the CDR3 is 16 residues. V shed 1 base and J shed 10 bases, with 17 bases lying between them. Study results and caveats: With two AZD1222 doses given, Spike-specific TCR breadth and depth both rose. Unmutated regions of variants are reportedly targeted by nearly half of spike-specific TCRs. The study sampled repertoires only after the peak T cell response.

The receptor was derived from an adult in good health. Sequenced here: peripheral blood, sampled on day 0 of AZD1222 vaccination. The genes are TRBV3-1 (or the pseudogene TRBV3-2) and TRBJ1-6, with TRBD1 as a possible D gene (6 bases). DNA of the CDR3: TGTGCCAGCAGCCAAGGGTCAGGGGCGAGGGGGTCACCCCTCCACTTT. Protein: CASSQGSGARGSPLHF.